The entry that follows covers one T cell receptor (beta chain) sequence. This sample stems from a study of cytomegalovirus exposure and HLA in healthy donors. Per the germline V gene, CDR1 is MGHRA and CDR2 is YSYEKL. This CDR3 is 13 amino acids long. Trimming left V 0 bases short and J 6 bases short, with 6 bases between. The PCR ran on 60 Vbeta and 13 Jbeta primers. The table came from immunoSEQ multiplex PCR; TCRdb's copy has only in-frame clones and leaves some out. The table lists 110,000 to 150,000 clones, 60% to 85% of them singletons. This chain connects TRBV4-1 to TRBJ1-5; D remains unclear. This clonotype was obtained from a male donor in good health and CMV-seronegative. The source material was PBMCs. CDR3 DNA: TGCGCCAGCAGCCAAGACCGCGTTCAGCCCCAGCATTTT. Translating it yields CASSQDRVQPQHF.